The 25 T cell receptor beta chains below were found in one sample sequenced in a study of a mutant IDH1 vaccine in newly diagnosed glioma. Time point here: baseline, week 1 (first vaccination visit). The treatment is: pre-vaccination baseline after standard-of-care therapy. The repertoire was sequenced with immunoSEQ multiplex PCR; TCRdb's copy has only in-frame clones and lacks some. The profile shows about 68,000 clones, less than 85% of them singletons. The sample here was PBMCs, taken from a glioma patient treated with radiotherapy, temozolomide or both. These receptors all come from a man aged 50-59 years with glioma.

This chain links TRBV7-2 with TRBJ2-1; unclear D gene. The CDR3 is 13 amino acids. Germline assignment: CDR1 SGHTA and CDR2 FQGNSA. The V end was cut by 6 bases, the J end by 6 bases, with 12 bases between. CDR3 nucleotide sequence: TGTGCCAGCAGTTCCCTTCGAGGCAATGAGCAGTTCTTC. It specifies CASSSLRGNEQFF.

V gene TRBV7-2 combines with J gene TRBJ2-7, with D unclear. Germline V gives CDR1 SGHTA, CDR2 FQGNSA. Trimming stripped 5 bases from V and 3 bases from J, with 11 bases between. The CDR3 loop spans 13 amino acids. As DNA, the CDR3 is TGTGCCAGCAGCCAAGATACGAGCTACGAGCAGTACTTC. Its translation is CASSQDTSYEQYF.

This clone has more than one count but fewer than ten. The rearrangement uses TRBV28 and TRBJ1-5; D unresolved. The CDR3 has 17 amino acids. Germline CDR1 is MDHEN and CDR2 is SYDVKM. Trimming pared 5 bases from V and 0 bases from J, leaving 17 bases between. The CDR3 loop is CASSPSKGRYSNQPQHF. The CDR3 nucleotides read TGTGCCAGCAGTCCCTCGAAAGGGCGATATAGCAATCAGCCCCAGCATTTT.

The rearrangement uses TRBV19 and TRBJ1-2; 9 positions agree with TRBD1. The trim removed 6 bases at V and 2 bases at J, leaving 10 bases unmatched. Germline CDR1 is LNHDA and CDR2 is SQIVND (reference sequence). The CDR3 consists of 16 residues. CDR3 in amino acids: CASRKIGQGTNYGYTF. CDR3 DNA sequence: TGTGCCAGTAGAAAGATAGGACAGGGGACAAACTATGGCTACACCTTC. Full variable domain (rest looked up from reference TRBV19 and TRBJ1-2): DGGITQSPKYLFRKEGQNVTLSCEQNLNHDAMYWYRQDPGQGLRLIYYSQIVNDFQKGDIAEGYSVSREKKESFPLTVTSAQKNPTAFYLCASRKIGQGTNYGYTFGSGTRLTVV.

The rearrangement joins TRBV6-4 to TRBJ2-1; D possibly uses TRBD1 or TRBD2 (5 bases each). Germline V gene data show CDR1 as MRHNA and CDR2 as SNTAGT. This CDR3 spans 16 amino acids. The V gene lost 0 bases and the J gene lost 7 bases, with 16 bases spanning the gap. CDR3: CASSDSKGRTLNEQFF. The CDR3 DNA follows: TGTGCCAGCAGTGACTCGAAGGGGAGAACCTTGAATGAGCAGTTCTTC.

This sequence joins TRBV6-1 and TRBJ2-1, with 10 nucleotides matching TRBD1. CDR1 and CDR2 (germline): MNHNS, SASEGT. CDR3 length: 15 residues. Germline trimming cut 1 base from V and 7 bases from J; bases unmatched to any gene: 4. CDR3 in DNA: TGTGCCAGCAGTGAAGGGAGACAGGGGGCTAATGAGCAGTTCTTC. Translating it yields CASSEGRQGANEQFF.

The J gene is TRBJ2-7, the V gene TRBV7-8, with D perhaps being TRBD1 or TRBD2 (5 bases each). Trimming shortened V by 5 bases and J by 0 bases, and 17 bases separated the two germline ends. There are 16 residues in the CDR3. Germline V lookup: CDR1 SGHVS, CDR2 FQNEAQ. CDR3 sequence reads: CASSPWRQGASYEQYF. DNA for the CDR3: TGTGCCAGCAGCCCCTGGAGGCAGGGAGCCTCCTACGAGCAGTACTTC. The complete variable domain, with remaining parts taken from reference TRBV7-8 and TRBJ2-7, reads GAGVSQSPRYKVAKRGQDVALRCDPISGHVSLFWYQQALGQGPEFLTYFQNEAQLDKSGLPSDRFFAERPEGSVSTLKIQRTQQEDSAVYLCASSPWRQGASYEQYFGPGTRLTVT.

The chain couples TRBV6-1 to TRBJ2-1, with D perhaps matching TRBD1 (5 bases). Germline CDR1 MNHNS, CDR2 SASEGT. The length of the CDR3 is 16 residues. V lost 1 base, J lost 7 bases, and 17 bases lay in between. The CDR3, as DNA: TGTGCCAGCAGTGAAGAGTGGGGCCGGGTGAGGAATGAGCAGTTCTTC. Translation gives CASSEEWGRVRNEQFF.

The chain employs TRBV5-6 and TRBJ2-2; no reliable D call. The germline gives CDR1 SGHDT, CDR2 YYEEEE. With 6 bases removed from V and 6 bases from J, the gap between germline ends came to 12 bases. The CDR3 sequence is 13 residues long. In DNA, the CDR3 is TGTGCCAGCACCGGACCTGGGCCCGGGGAGCTGTTTTTT. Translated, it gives CASTGPGPGELFF.

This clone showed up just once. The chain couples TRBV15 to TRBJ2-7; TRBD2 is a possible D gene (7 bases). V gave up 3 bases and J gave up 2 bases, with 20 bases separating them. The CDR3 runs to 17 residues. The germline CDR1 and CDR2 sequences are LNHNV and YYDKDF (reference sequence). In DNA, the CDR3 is TGTGCCACCAGCAGGGCTTATGGGGGGGCCACCCCCTACGAGCAGTACTTC. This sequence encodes CATSRAYGGATPYEQYF. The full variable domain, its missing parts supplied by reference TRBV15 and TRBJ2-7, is DAMVIQNPRYQVTQFGKPVTLSCSQTLNHNVMYWYQQKSSQAPKLLFHYYDKDFNNEADTPDNFQSRRPNTSFCFLDIRSPGLGDTAMYLCATSRAYGGATPYEQYFGPGTRLTVT.

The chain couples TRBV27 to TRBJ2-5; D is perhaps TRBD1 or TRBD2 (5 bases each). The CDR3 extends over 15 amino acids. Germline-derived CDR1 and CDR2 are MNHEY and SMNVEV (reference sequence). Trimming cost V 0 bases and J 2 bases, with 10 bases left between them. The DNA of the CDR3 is TGTGCCAGCAGTTTATCGTGGGGGTATCAAGAGACCCAGTACTTC. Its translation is CASSLSWGYQETQYF.

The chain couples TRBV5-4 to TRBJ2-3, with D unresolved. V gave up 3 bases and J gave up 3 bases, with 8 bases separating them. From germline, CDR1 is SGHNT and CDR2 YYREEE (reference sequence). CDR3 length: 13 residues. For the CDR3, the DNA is TGTGCCAGCAGCTCTCTCGGAACAGATACGCAGTATTTT. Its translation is CASSSLGTDTQYF.

CDR3 bases: TGCGCCAGCAGCTTGGCCACGGGGGTAGGGGAAAAACTGTTTTTT. Protein: CASSLATGVGEKLFF. The rearrangement joins TRBV5-1 to TRBJ1-4; D might be TRBD1 (5 bases). Trimming stripped 0 bases from V and 8 bases from J, with 14 bases between. The CDR3 contains 15 residues. Germline CDR1 reads SGHRS; CDR2 reads YFSETQ.

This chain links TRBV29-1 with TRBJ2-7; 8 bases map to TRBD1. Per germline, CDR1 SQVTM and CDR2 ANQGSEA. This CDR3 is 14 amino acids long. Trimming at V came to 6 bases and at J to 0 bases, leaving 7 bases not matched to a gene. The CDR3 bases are TGCAGCGTGACAGGGGTTTCGGTCTCCTACGAGCAGTACTTC. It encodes CSVTGVSVSYEQYF.

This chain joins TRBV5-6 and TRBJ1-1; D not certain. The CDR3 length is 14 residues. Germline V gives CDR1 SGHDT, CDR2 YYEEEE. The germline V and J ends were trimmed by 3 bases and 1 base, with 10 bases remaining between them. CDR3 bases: TGTGCCAGCAGCTGGGATAATGGGAACACTGAAGCTTTCTTT. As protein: CASSWDNGNTEAFF.

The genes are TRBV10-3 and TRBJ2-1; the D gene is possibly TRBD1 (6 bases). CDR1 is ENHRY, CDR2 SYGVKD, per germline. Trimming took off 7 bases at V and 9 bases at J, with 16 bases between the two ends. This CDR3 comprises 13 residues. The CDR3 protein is CAINLQGEGEQFF. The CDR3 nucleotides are TGTGCCATCAATCTACAGGGAGAGGGTGAGCAGTTCTTC.

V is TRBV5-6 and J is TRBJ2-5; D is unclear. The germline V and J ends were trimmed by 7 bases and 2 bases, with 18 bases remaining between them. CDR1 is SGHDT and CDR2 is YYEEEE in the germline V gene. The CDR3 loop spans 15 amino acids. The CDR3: CASHSNMRTQETQYF. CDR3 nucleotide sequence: TGTGCCAGCCACTCTAACATGAGAACTCAAGAGACCCAGTACTTC.

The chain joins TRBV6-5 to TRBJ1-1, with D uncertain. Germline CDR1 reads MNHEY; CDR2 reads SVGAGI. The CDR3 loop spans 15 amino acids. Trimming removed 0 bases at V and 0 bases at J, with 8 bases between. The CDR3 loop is CASSYSPDMNTEAFF. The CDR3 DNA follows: TGTGCCAGCAGTTACTCTCCAGACATGAACACTGAAGCTTTCTTT.

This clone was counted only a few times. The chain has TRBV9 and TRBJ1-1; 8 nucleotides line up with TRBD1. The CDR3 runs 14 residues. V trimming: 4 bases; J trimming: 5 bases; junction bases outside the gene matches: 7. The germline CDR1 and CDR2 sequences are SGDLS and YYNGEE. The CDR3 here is CASSFQGADTEAFF. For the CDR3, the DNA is TGTGCCAGCAGCTTTCAGGGGGCAGATACTGAAGCTTTCTTT.

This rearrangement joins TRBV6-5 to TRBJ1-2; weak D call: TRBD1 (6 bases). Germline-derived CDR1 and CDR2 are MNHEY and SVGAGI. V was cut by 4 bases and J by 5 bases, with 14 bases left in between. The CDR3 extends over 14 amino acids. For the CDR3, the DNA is TGTGCCAGCAGTTCGTCGGGACAAGGATATGGCTACACCTTC. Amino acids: CASSSSGQGYGYTF.

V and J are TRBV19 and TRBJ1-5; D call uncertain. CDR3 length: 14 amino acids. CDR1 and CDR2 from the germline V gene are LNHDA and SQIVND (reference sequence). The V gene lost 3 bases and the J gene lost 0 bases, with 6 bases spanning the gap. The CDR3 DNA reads TGTGCCAGTAGTATCATGGGTAGCAATCAGCCCCAGCATTTT. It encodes CASSIMGSNQPQHF.

The CDR3 coding sequence is TGTGCCAGCAGCTTGGGCGGGGCCAATGAGCAGTTCTTC. Translating it yields CASSLGGANEQFF. The chain joins TRBV7-6 to TRBJ2-1, with D possibly TRBD2 on 6 matching bases. This CDR3 is built from 13 residues. The germline gives CDR1 SGHVS, CDR2 FNYEAQ. Trimming removed 3 bases from V and 6 bases from J, with 9 bases in between.

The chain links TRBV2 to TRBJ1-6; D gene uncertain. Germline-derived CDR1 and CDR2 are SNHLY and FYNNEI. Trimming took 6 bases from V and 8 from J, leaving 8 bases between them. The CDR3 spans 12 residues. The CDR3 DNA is TGTGCCAGCAGAAGGCAGGATTCACCCCTCCACTTT. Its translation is CASRRQDSPLHF. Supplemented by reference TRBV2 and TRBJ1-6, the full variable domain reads EPEVTQTPSHQVTQMGQEVILRCVPISNHLYFYWYRQILGQKVEFLVSFYNNEISEKSEIFDDQFSVERPDGSNFTLKIRSTKLEDSAMYFCASRRQDSPLHFGNGTRLTVT.

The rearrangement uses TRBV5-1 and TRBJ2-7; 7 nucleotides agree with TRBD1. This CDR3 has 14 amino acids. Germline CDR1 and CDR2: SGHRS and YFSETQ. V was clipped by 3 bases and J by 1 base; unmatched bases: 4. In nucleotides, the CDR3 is TGCGCCAGCAGCTCAAGGACAGGATCCTACGAGCAGTACTTC. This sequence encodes CASSSRTGSYEQYF.

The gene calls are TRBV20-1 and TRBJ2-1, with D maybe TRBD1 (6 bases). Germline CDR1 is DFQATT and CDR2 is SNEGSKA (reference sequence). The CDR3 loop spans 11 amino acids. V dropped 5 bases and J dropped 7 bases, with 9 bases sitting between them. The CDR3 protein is CSAFTGNEQFF. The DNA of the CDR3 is TGCAGTGCTTTTACAGGGAATGAGCAGTTCTTC.